These T cell receptor beta chains were read from a single sample in a study of cytomegalovirus exposure and HLA in healthy donors. Assay used: immunoSEQ multiplex PCR; TCRdb lists only in-frame clones, some missing. There are about 170,000 clones in the sample; around 74% occur only once, and approximately 2% lies in the top ten. Source material: PBMCs. Receptors were obtained from a female donor in good health and CMV-seronegative. The CDR3 runs from the conserved cysteine through the conserved F or W. D genes are given only for firm matches. A clone size is listed for some rows: how often the clone was seen (once, few, many), or a class if it is expanded.

v_gene	j_gene	abundance	d_gene	CDR3nt	CDR3aa
TRBV10-1	TRBJ2-2	.	TRBD2	TGCGCCAGCAGTGAATCCGGAGCGGGGTGGACCCGGGAGCTGTTTTTT	CASSESGAGWTRELFF
TRBV7-9	TRBJ2-7	.	TRBD1	TGTGCCAGCAGCTCTTGGACAGGGCTCGACGAGCAGTACTTC	CASSSWTGLDEQYF
TRBV2	TRBJ2-6	.	.	TGTGCCAGCAGCCCGGGACACTGGGCCAACGTCCTGACTTTC	CASSPGHWANVLTF
TRBV28	TRBJ2-5	.	TRBD1	TGTGCCAGCACCCTTGGTTGGGACAGGCCCCTTCAGACCCAGTACTTC	CASTLGWDRPLQTQYF
TRBV25-1	TRBJ2-1	.	TRBD2	TGTGCCAGCAGTCCCGGGACTAGCGGGTTTTACAATGAGCAGTTCTTC	CASSPGTSGFYNEQFF
TRBV19	TRBJ2-7	.	.	TGTGCCAGTAGTATGCCCCAGGGGGGCCGCTACGAGCAGTACTTC	CASSMPQGGRYEQYF
TRBV7-9	TRBJ1-2	.	TRBD1	TGTGCCAGCAGCTTGGGACAGGCCTTTGGCTACACCTTC	CASSLGQAFGYTF
TRBV6-5	TRBJ2-7	few	.	TGTGCCAGCAGCGACACACAGGGTGGGTTGGACGAGCAGTACTTC	CASSDTQGGLDEQYF
TRBV5-1	TRBJ1-2	few	TRBD1	TGCGCCAGCAGCTCCACACCGGGACAGGGGGCGAGCTACACCTTC	CASSSTPGQGASYTF
TRBV4-2	TRBJ1-5	.	.	TGTGCCAGCAGCCTTGTCAGGCCCGGAGGGAGCAATCAGCCCCAGCATTTT	CASSLVRPGGSNQPQHF
TRBV5-1	TRBJ2-7	once	.	TGCGCCAGCAGCCCGACCCAGGGTAGACACTACGAGCAGTACTTC	CASSPTQGRHYEQYF
TRBV6-1	TRBJ2-2	.	TRBD1	TGTGCCAGCAGGGGGACAGGGAACACCGGGGAGCTGTTTTTT	CASRGTGNTGELFF
TRBV5-4	TRBJ2-5	.	.	TGTGCCAGCAGCTTGGTGGGGGCTGGGGAGACCCAGTACTTC	CASSLVGAGETQYF
TRBV5-4	TRBJ1-2	.	TRBD1	TGTGCCAGCAATATACAGGGGGCGGGCTATGGCTACACCTTC	CASNIQGAGYGYTF
TRBV29-1	TRBJ2-3	.	.	TGCAGCGCCCGACTAGGGAGCACAGATACGCAGTATTTT	CSARLGSTDTQYF
TRBV4-2	TRBJ2-1	few	.	TGTGCCAGCAGCCCTTCTCGGGGAGCACCTATATCTGAGCAGTTCTTC	CASSPSRGAPISEQFF
TRBV7-2	TRBJ2-7	few	TRBD2	TGTGCCAGCAGCTTAACGGGACTAGCGGAGTACGAGCAGTACTTC	CASSLTGLAEYEQYF
TRBV30	TRBJ1-3	.	.	TGTGCCTGGAGTGTATCAGGGTTCGGAAACACCATATATTTT	CAWSVSGFGNTIYF
TRBV7-2	TRBJ2-3	.	.	TGTGCCAGCAGCTTAGCGCGGCAGACAGATACGCAGTATTTT	CASSLARQTDTQYF
TRBV30	TRBJ1-3	.	.	TGTGCCTGGGCTGGGGCCTTCTTCTCTGGAAACACCATATATTTT	CAWAGAFFSGNTIYF
TRBV6-6	TRBJ2-7	.	TRBD2	TGTGCCAGCAGTCTCAGACTAGCGGAACCCTACGAGCAGTACTTC	CASSLRLAEPYEQYF
TRBV5-1	TRBJ2-7	.	TRBD1	TGCGCCAGCAGCTTGTTGGGACAGGGGACATACGAGCAGTACTTC	CASSLLGQGTYEQYF
TRBV30	TRBJ1-5	.	.	TGTGCCTGGAGTCGGACGGGGGGCAATCAGCCCCAGCATTTT	CAWSRTGGNQPQHF
TRBV21-1	TRBJ2-7	.	.	TGTGCCAGCAGCAAAGCGCGGGGGGACCAAACCGAAGAGCAGTACTTC	CASSKARGDQTEEQYF
TRBV5-4	TRBJ2-3	.	.	TGTGCCAGCAGCTTGGGGGGACTGCTTAGCACAGATACGCAGTATTTT	CASSLGGLLSTDTQYF
TRBV5-6	TRBJ1-1	.	.	TGTGCCAGCAGCCGCCGACAGGTGTCCTCTCGAACTGAAGCTTTCTTT	CASSRRQVSSRTEAFF
TRBV25-1	TRBJ2-3	few	TRBD2	TGTGCCAGCAGTGTTACCGGGACTAGCGGCACAGATACGCAGTATTTT	CASSVTGTSGTDTQYF
TRBV7-2	TRBJ2-7	.	.	TGTGCCAGCAGGCTAGCCTACGAGCAGTACTTC	CASRLAYEQYF
TRBV7-9	TRBJ2-1	.	TRBD1	TGTGCCAGCAGCCCGAAATTGCGGACAGGAGGTAATGAGCAGTTCTTC	CASSPKLRTGGNEQFF
TRBV9	TRBJ1-4	.	.	TGTGCCAGCAGCGCCGGGGGGCAGGGTGAAAAACTGTTTTTT	CASSAGGQGEKLFF